This T cell receptor (beta chain) was sequenced during a study of T cell responses to AZD1222 COVID-19 vaccine. The data were produced by immunoSEQ multiplex PCR, yet TCRdb's version contains in-frame clones alone and is incomplete. The sample comprises about 120,000 clones, about nine tenths of which are singletons, and more than 3.5% rests with the top ten. In the case of this clone: The antigen is not known.

Study results and caveats: Just 6 or 7 AZD1222 recipients were seropositive at baseline. Reportedly, nearly half the spike-specific TCRs target unmutated variant regions. White British people made up most donors, females outnumbered males, and clonal diversity was possibly underestimated. Every sample of the repertoires postdated the peak T cell response.

Sample: peripheral blood, taken 28 days after the second dose of the MenACWY control vaccine. The receptor was isolated from an adult who received the MenACWY meningococcal vaccine as a control.

DNA for the CDR3: TGTGCCAGCAGACGGGACCAGGGTTATAATTCACCCCTCCACTTT. It yields the protein CASRRDQGYNSPLHF. The rearrangement joins TRBV28 to TRBJ1-6; maybe TRBD1 (5 bases). The V end lost 6 bases, the J end lost 4 bases, and 13 bases lay between the germline ends. The CDR3 has 15 residues. Germline CDR1 and CDR2: MDHEN and SYDVKM.